This passage covers 2 T cell receptor beta chains from one sample sequenced in a study of OX40 agonist ivuxolimab in advanced cancers. The assay was immunoSEQ multiplex PCR, and TCRdb's table has in-frame clones only and misses some. The table records tens of thousands of clones, 75% to 90% of them present only once. The input for sequencing was CD4+ or CD8+ T cells sorted from blood, taken in a trial of the OX40 agonist ivuxolimab. The origin of the receptors is an adult with an advanced solid tumor such as melanoma, head and neck, liver or kidney cancer.

The CDR3 bases are TGTGCCAGTAGTTTGTTGATCGCCTCTGGAAACACCATATATTTT. This encodes CASSLLIASGNTIYF. V usage is TRBV19 and J usage is TRBJ1-3; D call uncertain. V lost 5 bases and J lost 0, with 11 bases in between. CDR1 is LNHDA, CDR2 SQIVND, per germline (reference sequence). The CDR3 length is 15 residues. The whole variable domain, filled in from reference TRBV19 and TRBJ1-3, reads DGGITQSPKYLFRKEGQNVTLSCEQNLNHDAMYWYRQDPGQGLRLIYYSQIVNDFQKGDIAEGYSVSREKKESFPLTVTSAQKNPTAFYLCASSLLIASGNTIYFGEGSWLTVV.

This sequence joins TRBV4-2 and TRBJ2-3; 12 nucleotides match TRBD2. CDR3 length: 17 amino acids. The germline V gene encodes CDR1 LGHNA and CDR2 YNFKEQ. Losses at the gene ends were 4 bases for V and 4 bases for J; bases not matched to a gene: 9. The CDR3 reads CASSRRSSGGGADTQYF. The CDR3 DNA sequence: TGTGCCAGCAGCCGCCGATCTAGCGGGGGGGGAGCAGATACGCAGTATTTT.